These 18 T cell receptor beta chains originate from one sample sequenced in a study of blood T cells in healthy people across ages. With a J-beta primer mix and a sample-barcoded 5' primer, a second PCR ran roughly 6 to 12 cycles. TCRdb redid the calling of the 5' RACE reads with MiXCR, one entry per CDR3 protein. This sample carries some 760,000 distinct CDR3 sequences, about 25% of them seen once, and the ten largest clones take 9.4%. This same sample was also part of a study on T cells of mothers and their children.

Sequenced: blood. The origin of the receptors is a boy aged 5-17 years in good health.

This sequence joins TRBV9 and TRBJ2-5; TRBD2 is a possible D gene (6 bases). Gene TRBJ2-1 matches the end of the DNA better, so the J call may be wrong. The CDR3 is 13 residues long. The germline CDR1 and CDR2 sequences are SGDLS and YYNGEE. The chain's CDR3 is CASSALGSGEQFF. Written as DNA, the CDR3 is TGTGCCAGCAGCGCCCTCGGGAGCGGCGAGCAGTTCTTC.

The rearrangement uses TRBV12-3 or TRBV12-4 and TRBJ1-4; D may be TRBD1 (5 bases). The CDR3 loop spans 13 amino acids. V was cut by 8 bases and J by 7 bases, with 14 bases left in between. The CDR3 region is CASSRSGIEKLFF. The CDR3 bases are TGTGCCAGCTCCAGGTCAGGGATTGAAAAACTGTTTTTT.

V usage is TRBV5-1 and J usage is TRBJ2-5; D unclear. From germline, CDR1 is SGHRS and CDR2 YFSETQ. Trimming took off 4 bases at V and 0 bases at J, with 7 bases between the two ends. The CDR3 runs 13 residues. CDR3 sequence: CASSPWDQETQYF. The CDR3 DNA follows: TGCGCCAGCAGCCCTTGGGACCAAGAGACCCAGTACTTC.

This clonotype has a handful of counts. A read error may produce the germline difference seen at one junction end. The rearrangement uses TRBV7-9 and TRBJ2-5; D unclear. Matching the DNA end better, TRBJ2-7 makes the J call doubtful. The length of the CDR3 is 16 residues. CDR1 and CDR2 from the germline V gene are SEHNR and FQNEAQ (reference sequence). CDR3 nucleotides: TGTGCCGGCAGCTTGTCGATTGGGCTCACTTCCTACGAGCAGTACTTC. Its protein is CAGSLSIGLTSYEQYF.

This clonotype showed up just a few times. One end of the junction does not line up with germline, which may come from a read error. The chain couples TRBV29-1 to TRBJ2-3, with TRBD1 matching 10 bases. This CDR3 region has 14 residues. The germline gives CDR1 SQVTM, CDR2 ANQGSEA. CDR3 in DNA: TGCAGCGTGGGACAGGGGCTAAGAACAGATACGCAGTACTTT. As protein: CSVGQGLRTDTQYF.

This clonotype was found a few times. V gene TRBV29-1 combines with J gene TRBJ1-4; the D is unclear. From germline, CDR1 is SQVTM and CDR2 ANQGSEA. V was cut by 3 bases and J by 5 bases, with 13 bases left in between. This CDR3 spans 14 amino acids. DNA of the CDR3: TGCAGCGTTGAGGGGAATTTGAAGAATGAAAAACTGTTTTTT. As protein: CSVEGNLKNEKLFF.

The chain employs TRBV12-3 or TRBV12-4 and TRBJ2-1; the D is unclear. The length of the CDR3 is 12 residues. Trimming removed 3 bases from V and 7 bases from J, with 7 bases in between. For the CDR3, the DNA is TGTGCCAGCAGTTTGTCCGCAAATGAGCAGTTCTTC. Its translation is CASSLSANEQFF.

The chain is built from TRBV20-1 and TRBJ2-7; 8 bases agree with TRBD2. The CDR3 sequence is 17 residues long. With 0 bases clipped from V and 3 bases from J, the junction kept 13 bases outside the gene matches. CDR1 and CDR2 from the germline V gene are DFQATT and SNEGSKA (reference sequence). In DNA, the CDR3 is TGCAGTGCTAGAGATGGGGGTGGGGGAAGCGGGAGCTACGAGCAGTACTTC. Encoded protein: CSARDGGGGSGSYEQYF.

The V call is TRBV3-1, the J call TRBJ2-1, with 9 bases aligning to TRBD2. CDR1 is LGHDT, CDR2 YNNKEL, per germline (reference sequence). This CDR3 is built from 16 residues. The ends lost 1 base at V and 4 bases at J; junction bases unmatched: 5. As DNA, the CDR3 is TGTGCCAGCAGCCAAGGGGGAGCGGGAGGATACAATGAGCAGTTCTTC. This sequence encodes CASSQGGAGGYNEQFF.

This chain uses TRBV5-1 with TRBJ2-7; 8 bases fit TRBD1. This CDR3 is built from 14 residues. J lost 3 bases, V lost 1 base, and 3 bases had no gene match. Germline CDR1 reads SGHRS; CDR2 reads YFSETQ. CDR3 nucleotides: TGCGCCAGCAGCTTGAAGGGGACAGGCTACGAGCAGTACTTC. It is translated as CASSLKGTGYEQYF.

The chain links TRBV6-1 to TRBJ1-3; D gene unclear. V was shortened by 3 bases and J by 3 bases, with 6 bases between the two germline ends. The CDR3 has 13 amino acids. CDR1 is MNHNS and CDR2 is SASEGT in the germline V gene. The CDR3 DNA reads as TGTGCCAGCAGTGAGTCCCGTGGAAACACCATATATTTT. It encodes CASSESRGNTIYF.

V usage is TRBV4-3 and J usage is TRBJ2-5; 10 nucleotides match TRBD2. The J call may be incorrect, as the DNA end agrees better with TRBJ2-1. CDR3 length equals 18 residues. Germline V gene sequence: CDR1 LGHNA, CDR2 YSLEER. CDR3 protein: CASSQDSLAGDYYNEQFF. The CDR3 coding sequence is TGCGCCAGCAGCCAAGACTCCCTAGCGGGGGATTACTACAATGAGCAGTTCTTC.

V and J are TRBV12-3 or TRBV12-4 and TRBJ2-2; TRBD1 matches 8 bases. V lost 5 bases to trimming and J lost 3 bases; unmatched junction nucleotides: 8. The CDR3 runs to 16 residues. The CDR3 sequence is CASSPLGQGYTGELFF. CDR3 sequence (DNA): TGTGCCAGCAGTCCCCTAGGACAGGGCTACACCGGGGAGCTGTTTTTT.

The chain joins TRBV20-1 to TRBJ1-2; the D is unclear. V lost 3 bases, J lost 6 bases, and 14 bases lay in between. Germline V CDR1 and CDR2: DFQATT, SNEGSKA (reference sequence). The CDR3 covers 13 residues. This CDR3 reads CSASKDGIHGYTF. CDR3 sequence (DNA): TGCAGTGCTAGCAAGGACGGCATCCATGGCTACACCTTC.

The chain uses TRBV5-6 and TRBJ2-3, with a possible D match to TRBD1 (6 bases). The V gene's germline CDR1 is SGHDT and CDR2 YYEEEE. The CDR3 runs 12 residues. V dropped 4 bases and J dropped 11 bases, with 14 bases sitting between them. The CDR3 coding sequence is TGTGCCAGCAGCCCGGCCGGGACACAGCAGTATTTT. This codes for CASSPAGTQQYF.

The chain couples TRBV4-3 to TRBJ2-5, with D unclear. From germline, CDR1 is LGHNA and CDR2 YSLEER. Trimming removed 0 bases at V and 5 bases at J, with 10 bases between. This CDR3 spans 14 amino acids. CDR3 sequence reads: CASSQDEVVETQYF. CDR3 DNA sequence: TGCGCCAGCAGCCAAGATGAAGTAGTGGAGACCCAGTACTTC.

This clonotype was recorded a few times. The gene calls are TRBV20-1 and TRBJ1-2, with 8 bases aligning to TRBD1. There are 15 residues in the CDR3. Trimming cost V 0 bases and J 3 bases; bases outside gene matches: 6. Germline loops: CDR1 DFQATT, CDR2 SNEGSKA (reference sequence). DNA for the CDR3: TGCAGTGCTAGAGATCATGTGACAGGGGACTATGGCTACACCTTC. Translation: CSARDHVTGDYGYTF.

On this clonotype: One junction end disagrees with the germline gene, perhaps due to a read error. The gene calls are TRBV20-1 and TRBJ2-5, with D unresolved. Judging by the DNA end, TRBJ2-1 fits better; the J call may be wrong. Germline CDR1 DFQATT, CDR2 SNEGSKA (reference sequence). The CDR3 extends over 13 amino acids. The CDR3 reads CGASRASYNEQFF. The CDR3 DNA is TGCGGTGCTAGTCGAGCATCCTACAATGAGCAGTTCTTC.